The entry below gives a single T cell receptor (beta chain) sequence along with its context. Its antigen target is currently unknown. Per-nucleotide qualities are absent, and no much larger clonotype sits a single base away. TCR CDR3 regions were amplified from genomic DNA by multiplex PCR using the deep immunoSEQ assay. For each cell subset, the extracted genomic DNA was distributed evenly across all wells of several immunoSEQ 96-well plates, and each plate served as one replicate. For sorted subsets, 200 to 250 ng of genomic DNA, equivalent to roughly 33,000 T cell genomes, went into each replicate PCR. The purified libraries were quantified using a Qubit 3.0 fluorometer, sized with a Bioanalyzer 2100, and then quantified again using the KAPA Library Quantification kit. Every immunoSEQ 96-well plate was sequenced on a separate single-read 150-cycle Illumina NextSeq 550 flow cell. In the authors' own workflow: Because the immunoSEQ output held only junctional sequences and lacked quality scores, the filtering could not match the filtering applied to full-length reads. To assign V/J genes and CDR3, sequences were annotated using PyIR, a Python wrapper for IgBLAST v1.9, with IMGT germline references. Reads were removed for weak V/J assignments (E-value above 1e-6), missing CDR3, stop codons, out-of-frame junctions, or ambiguous translated residues. A V3J clonotype was defined by an identical inferred V gene, J gene, and CDR3 amino acid sequence. Percentage overlap between repertoires was computed as shared unique clonotypes divided by the size of the smaller repertoire. Repertoire richness was assessed with RTK rarefaction, the Chao1 estimator, and Recon v2.1 estimates of unobserved clonotypes. For all TCRbeta clonotypes obtained by the gDNA method from four donors, generation probabilities were computed with OLGA. The clones in this table, taken by TCRdb from immuneACCESS, are in-frame only. Not every clone is retained; where verified, under half of the shortfall comes from an unresolved V gene, and the cause of the rest is unknown. V, J and clone size are taken as reported in that table, and D and trimming were inferred from the DNA itself. Within this sample are about 300,000 clones, with approximately 79% of them counted one time only. The top ten hold approximately 10% of the sample.

The donors were healthy, HIV-negative adults who had no recently reported acute infections or vaccinations. Only Caucasian adults living in Nashville, Tennessee, USA were represented among the donors. CD4+ T cells were enriched by magnetic negative selection; naive cells were then positively selected on CD45RA, and the negative fraction formed the memory subset. Blood was collected by leukapheresis, and PBMCs were isolated by Ficoll-Histopaque density gradient centrifugation and then cryopreserved in liquid nitrogen vapor phase. Analytical flow cytometry was used to check the purity and quantity of each magnetically sorted T cell population. Each sorted fraction had its genomic DNA isolated and then quantified by UV absorbance on a Nanodrop 2000c. The data belong to a study of shared clonotypes between healthy human individuals (dated by TCRdb to 2018 to 2021). About the full investigation: Two women and three men aged 18 to 49 years were included in the cohort. For each donor, CD4 naive and CD4 memory were each run on three plates, CD8 naive on two plates, and CD8 memory on one plate. Between about 0.9 and 8.9 billion PBMCs per donor were obtained by leukapheresis. Blood TCR repertoires of four to six healthy adults were deeply sequenced to estimate repertoire size and the extent of clonotype sharing between individuals. Libraries were prepared and TCR repertoires were sequenced by different laboratories using diverse techniques, in order to increase sequencing depth and limit assay-specific biases. Summary of the overall study and its limitations: Pairwise subsampling led to the expectation that sequencing depth would affect the degree of clonotype sharing among donors. Across several donors, roughly 5% of naive CD4, approximately 3.6% of naive CD8, 2% to 2.5% of memory CD4, and approximately 0.4% of memory CD8 clonotypes were shared. Sampling was limited to blood, and TCR repertoires in tissue likely differ from TCR repertoires in blood. Higher generation probabilities were observed for clonotypes shared by all four sorted-subset donors than for non-shared clonotypes. Naive subsets generally had larger estimated clonotype richness than memory subsets. Because the study included only a small number of donors, the genetic and exposure-history diversity represented was limited. Incomplete sequencing was indicated by rarefaction of sorted-subset datasets, despite the large sequencing depth.

The sequenced material came from memory CD4+ T cells sorted from blood. Explained via the paper, the cell subset or site label denotes: CD45RA-negative fraction. The sequence derives from a young man in good health.

The CDR3: CASSDWGLGYGYTF. Read as DNA, the sequence is TGTGCCAGCAGTGATTGGGGGCTTGGCTATGGCTACACCTTC. This chain is built from TRBV6-1 and TRBJ1-2; a weak D assignment points to TRBD1 (6 bases agree). Between the V and J ends, shortened by 3 bases and 4 bases respectively, the junction contains 12 bases. The germline V gene supplies CDR1 MNHNS and CDR2 SASEGT. From cysteine to phenylalanine, the CDR3 is 14 amino acids long. CDR3 DNA only is kept here, 42 bases in frame from base 1.